This TCR beta chain emerged from a study of radiation and T cells in renal cell carcinoma. Study-level results: From baseline, blood top tumor clonotypes peaked at 2 weeks post-radiation.

Time point denoted: blood 2 weeks post-SBRT. Treatment described: 15 Gy SBRT to primary tumor, nephrectomy 4 weeks later. Blood was sampled at baseline, 2 weeks and 4 weeks after SBRT. Clear cell pathology was present in this patient's renal cell carcinoma. Regarding this clone: Its antigen remains unknown.

Libraries were prepared by immunoSEQ multiplex PCR; TCRdb keeps only in-frame clonotypes and omits some of them. This sample has about 150,000 clones, with around 90% found just once. Germline V gene lookup returns CDR1 MRHNA and CDR2 SNTAGT. The CDR3 extends over 17 amino acids. With 0 bases clipped from V and 0 bases from J, the junction kept 5 bases outside the gene matches. This material consisted of blood, taken from a patient whose treatment included radiotherapy and nephrectomy. The TCR sequence derives from a woman aged 45 to 65 with renal cell carcinoma. The chain couples TRBV6-4 to TRBJ2-7; 10 nucleotides match TRBD2. CDR3 nucleotide sequence: TGTGCCAGCAGTGACTCCAATAGCGGGAGGAGCTCCTACGAGCAGTACTTC. This sequence encodes CASSDSNSGRSSYEQYF.